This passage covers 12 T cell receptor beta chains from one sample sequenced in a study of memory CD4+ T cells and cytomegalovirus serostatus. The sort gate was single viable CD3+CD4+CD8-CD45RO+ cells for memory CD4+ T cells. Libraries were prepared by immunoSEQ multiplex PCR; TCRdb keeps only in-frame clonotypes and omits some of them. The sample records 50,000 or so clones, about three quarters being singletons. The sequenced sample consisted of memory CD4+ T cells from blood. The receptors originated from an adult in good health and CMV-seropositive.

The V gene is TRBV15, the J gene TRBJ1-4; TRBD1 is a possible D gene (6 bases). Germline V lookup: CDR1 LNHNV, CDR2 YYDKDF (reference sequence). Trimming removed 1 base from V and 6 bases from J, with 21 bases in between. This CDR3 has 18 residues. The CDR3 DNA sequence: TGTGCCACCAGCAGAGTTGGGCAGGGGAGGTTTAGGGATGAAAAACTGTTTTTT. It codes for CATSRVGQGRFRDEKLFF.

This CDR3 reads CASSPAKDQPQHF. The CDR3 DNA sequence: TGTGCCAGTAGTCCCGCTAAGGATCAGCCCCAGCATTTT. The genes are TRBV19 and TRBJ1-5, with no clear D. Germline V gene lookup returns CDR1 LNHDA and CDR2 SQIVND (reference sequence). CDR3 length: 13 residues. With 5 bases removed from V and 5 bases from J, the gap between germline ends came to 10 bases.

In nucleotides, the CDR3 is TGTGCCAGTAGACCTCCGGGACTCAAACCCCTCCACTTT. Its protein is CASRPPGLKPLHF. This rearrangement joins TRBV19 to TRBJ1-6; D might be TRBD1 (5 bases). This CDR3 has 13 residues. V shed 6 bases and J shed 12 bases, with 15 bases lying between them. Looked up from germline, CDR1 is LNHDA and CDR2 is SQIVND (reference sequence).

This clone has only one observation. The chain employs TRBV11-2 and TRBJ2-7; no clear D. Trimming pared 3 bases from V and 3 bases from J, leaving 9 bases between. The CDR3 has 13 residues. Germline CDR1 and CDR2: SGHAT and FQNNGV. The CDR3 sequence is CASSFTRGYEQYF. The CDR3 DNA sequence: TGTGCCAGCAGCTTTACCCGAGGCTACGAGCAGTACTTC.

The chain joins TRBV5-6 to TRBJ2-3; 12 nucleotides match TRBD2. From germline, CDR1 is SGHDT and CDR2 YYEEEE. The length of the CDR3 is 17 residues. The junction had 4 bases not matched to a gene; V was cut back by 0 bases and J by 2 bases. In DNA form, the CDR3 reads TGTGCCAGCAGCTTGGGACTAGCGGGGGCCATCACAGATACGCAGTATTTT. The encoded protein is CASSLGLAGAITDTQYF.

This chain connects TRBV10-3 to TRBJ1-4, with no clear D. The CDR3 has 13 amino acids. V lost 11 bases and J lost 4, with 14 bases in between. Per germline, CDR1 ENHRY and CDR2 SYGVKD. The CDR3 region is CAPSEQVNEKLFF. CDR3 DNA: TGTGCCCCTTCTGAGCAAGTTAATGAAAAACTGTTTTTT.

V usage is TRBV18 and J usage is TRBJ2-7; D might be TRBD1 (6 bases). The V and J ends lost 3 bases and 4 bases respectively, with 10 bases between them. The germline gives CDR1 KGHSH, CDR2 LQKENI. The CDR3 totals 13 residues. The DNA for the CDR3 is TGTGCCAGCTCACCGCGCAGGGGTTACGAGCAGTACTTC. Its translation: CASSPRRGYEQYF.

CDR3 bases: TGTGCCAGCAGCCAAGATCAAGGGTCTGGGGCCAACGTCCTGACTTTC. Protein: CASSQDQGSGANVLTF. The chain has TRBV4-2 and TRBJ2-6, with no clear D. The V and J ends lost 0 bases and 1 base respectively, with 7 bases between them. The CDR3 runs 16 residues. Germline V CDR1 and CDR2: LGHNA, YNFKEQ.

The chain couples TRBV7-8 to TRBJ2-2; 7 bases line up with TRBD2. CDR1 is SGHVS, CDR2 FQNEAQ, per germline. V lost 3 bases to trimming and J lost 2 bases; unmatched junction nucleotides: 3. The CDR3 has 15 amino acids. Here the CDR3 DNA reads TGTGCCAGCAGCTTCCGGGACTACAACACCGGGGAGCTGTTTTTT. It is translated as CASSFRDYNTGELFF.

In regard to this clone: Other DNA sequences of this sample code for an identical CDR3. This rearrangement joins TRBV10-3 to TRBJ2-7, with D perhaps TRBD1 or TRBD2 (5 bases each). Looked up from germline, CDR1 is ENHRY and CDR2 is SYGVKD. The V and J ends lost 3 bases and 3 bases respectively, with 12 bases between them. The CDR3 contains 14 residues. This CDR3 is CAISDGTASYEQYF. The CDR3 DNA sequence: TGTGCCATCAGTGATGGGACGGCTAGCTACGAGCAGTACTTC.

The chain has TRBV7-2 and TRBJ1-5; tentatively, D is TRBD1 (5 bases). This CDR3 is built from 17 residues. Germline CDR1 is SGHTA and CDR2 is FQGNSA. V lost 0 bases, J lost 2 bases, and 14 bases lay in between. This chain's CDR3 is CASSLAGRGSRNQPQHF. The CDR3 coding sequence is TGTGCCAGCAGCTTAGCGGGCCGGGGGTCGCGCAATCAGCCCCAGCATTTT.

The chain combines TRBV5-1 with TRBJ2-1; tentatively, D is TRBD2 (6 bases). Germline CDR1 and CDR2: SGHRS and YFSETQ. CDR3 size: 13 residues. Trimming shortened V by 2 bases and J by 8 bases, and 11 bases separated the two germline ends. CDR3 in DNA: TGCGCCAGCAGCTTCTGGGAGGCTGATGAGCAGTTCTTC. Translated, it gives CASSFWEADEQFF.